This TCR beta chain was found in a study of T cell responses to AZD1222 COVID-19 vaccine. The CDR3 is made up of 12 amino acids. V lost 7 bases and J 5 bases, leaving 8 bases between the germline ends. CDR1 is LGHDT and CDR2 is YNNKEL in the germline V gene (reference sequence). On this clone itself: Its antigen is not known.

Whole-study findings and limits: Clonal diversity was possibly underestimated, and the donors were mostly white British, with more females. Nearly half of unique spike-specific TCRs reportedly avoided B.1.351 and B.1.1.7 mutated regions. The CD4 TCRs associated with vaccination extended across spike and predominated at 160-218 and 743-854.

Produced via immunoSEQ multiplex PCR; TCRdb's table is partial and in-frame only. The sample records approximately 110,000 clones, roughly nine tenths being singletons. The V gene is TRBV3-1 (or the pseudogene TRBV3-2), the J gene TRBJ2-2; D gene ambiguous. Sequencing used peripheral blood, obtained on day 0 of AZD1222 vaccination. The TCR originated in an adult in good health. This chain's CDR3 is CASTVATGELFF. CDR3 DNA sequence: TGTGCCAGCACGGTAGCTACCGGGGAGCTGTTTTTT.